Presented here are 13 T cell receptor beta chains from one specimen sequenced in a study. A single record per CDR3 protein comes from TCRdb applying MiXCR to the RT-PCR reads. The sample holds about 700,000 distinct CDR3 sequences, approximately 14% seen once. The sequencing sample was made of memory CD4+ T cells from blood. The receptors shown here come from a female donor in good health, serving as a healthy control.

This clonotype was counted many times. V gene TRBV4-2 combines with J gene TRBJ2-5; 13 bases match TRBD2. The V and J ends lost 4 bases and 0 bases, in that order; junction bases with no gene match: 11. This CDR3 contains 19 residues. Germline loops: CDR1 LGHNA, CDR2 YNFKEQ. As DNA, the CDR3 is TGTGCCAGCAGCCCGATTGGGACTAGCGGGACGCTGTACCAAGAGACCCAGTACTTC. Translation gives CASSPIGTSGTLYQETQYF.

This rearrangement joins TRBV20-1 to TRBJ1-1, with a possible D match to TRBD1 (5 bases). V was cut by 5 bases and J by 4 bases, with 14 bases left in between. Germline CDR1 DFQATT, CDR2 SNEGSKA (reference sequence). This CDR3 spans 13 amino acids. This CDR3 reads CSASDRGLTEAFF. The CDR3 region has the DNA TGCAGTGCTTCGGATAGGGGTCTCACTGAAGCTTTCTTT.

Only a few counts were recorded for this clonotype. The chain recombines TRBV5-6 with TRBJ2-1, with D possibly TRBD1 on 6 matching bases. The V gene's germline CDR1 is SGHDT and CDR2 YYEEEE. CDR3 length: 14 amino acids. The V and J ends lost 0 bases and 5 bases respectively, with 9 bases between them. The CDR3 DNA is TGTGCCAGCAGCTTGGACAGGGTTAACAATGAGCAGTTCTTC. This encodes CASSLDRVNNEQFF.

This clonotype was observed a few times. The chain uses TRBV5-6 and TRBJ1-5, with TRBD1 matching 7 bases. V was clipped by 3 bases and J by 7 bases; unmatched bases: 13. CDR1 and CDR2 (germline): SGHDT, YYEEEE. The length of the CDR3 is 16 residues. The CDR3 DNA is TGTGCCAGCAGCTCCCTAAGTCAGGGGGGGAGGCAGCCCCAGCATTTT. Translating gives CASSSLSQGGRQPQHF.

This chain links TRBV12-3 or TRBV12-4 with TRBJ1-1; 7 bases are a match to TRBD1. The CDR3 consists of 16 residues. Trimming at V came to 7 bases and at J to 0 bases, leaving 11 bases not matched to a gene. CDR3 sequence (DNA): TGTGCCAGCATCATAGGAGGGGGCTTGATGAACACTGAAGCTTTCTTT. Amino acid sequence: CASIIGGGLMNTEAFF.

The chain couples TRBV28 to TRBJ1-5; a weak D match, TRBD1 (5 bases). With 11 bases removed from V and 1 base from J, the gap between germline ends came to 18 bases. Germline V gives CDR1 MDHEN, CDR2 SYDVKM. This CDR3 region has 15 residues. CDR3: CAATPGSGSNQPQHF. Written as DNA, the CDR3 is TGTGCCGCTACCCCCGGGTCAGGGAGCAATCAGCCCCAGCATTTT.

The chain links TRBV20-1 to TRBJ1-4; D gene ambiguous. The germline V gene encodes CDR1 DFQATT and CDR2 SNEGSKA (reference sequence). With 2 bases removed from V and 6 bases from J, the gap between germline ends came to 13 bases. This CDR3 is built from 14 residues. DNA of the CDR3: TGCAGTGCTAGAAGCCGCTCGCAGTATGAAAAACTGTTTTTT. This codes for CSARSRSQYEKLFF.

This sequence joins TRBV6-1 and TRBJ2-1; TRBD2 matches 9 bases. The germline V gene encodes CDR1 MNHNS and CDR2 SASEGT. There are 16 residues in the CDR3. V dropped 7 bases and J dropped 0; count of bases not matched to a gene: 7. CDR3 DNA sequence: TGTGCCAGCACCCTGGTTAGCGGGAGCTCCTACAATGAGCAGTTCTTC. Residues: CASTLVSGSSYNEQFF.

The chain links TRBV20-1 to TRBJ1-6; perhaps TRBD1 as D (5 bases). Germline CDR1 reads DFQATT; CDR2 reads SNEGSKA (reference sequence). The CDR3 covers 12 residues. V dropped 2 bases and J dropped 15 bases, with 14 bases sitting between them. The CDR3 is CSARWGGDDLHF. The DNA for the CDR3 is TGCAGTGCTAGATGGGGCGGGGATGACCTCCACTTT.

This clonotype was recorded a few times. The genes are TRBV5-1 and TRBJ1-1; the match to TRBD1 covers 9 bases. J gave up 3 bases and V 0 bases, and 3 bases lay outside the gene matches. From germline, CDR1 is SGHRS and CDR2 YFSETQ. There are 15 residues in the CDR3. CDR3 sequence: CASSLGGQGYTEAFF. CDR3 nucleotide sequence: TGCGCCAGCAGCTTGGGGGGACAGGGCTACACTGAAGCTTTCTTT.

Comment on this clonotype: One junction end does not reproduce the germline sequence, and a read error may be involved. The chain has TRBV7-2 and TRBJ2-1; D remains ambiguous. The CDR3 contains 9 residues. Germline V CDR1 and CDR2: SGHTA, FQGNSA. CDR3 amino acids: CASVMGRVF. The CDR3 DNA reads TGTGCCAGCGTCATGGGAAGGGTCTTC.

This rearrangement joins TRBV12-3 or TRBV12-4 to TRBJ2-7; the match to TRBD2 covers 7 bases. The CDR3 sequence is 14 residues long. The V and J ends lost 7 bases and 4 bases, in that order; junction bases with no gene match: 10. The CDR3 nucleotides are TGTGCCAGCACTCGGGGAGGGGCTTGGTACGAGCAGTACTTC. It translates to CASTRGGAWYEQYF.

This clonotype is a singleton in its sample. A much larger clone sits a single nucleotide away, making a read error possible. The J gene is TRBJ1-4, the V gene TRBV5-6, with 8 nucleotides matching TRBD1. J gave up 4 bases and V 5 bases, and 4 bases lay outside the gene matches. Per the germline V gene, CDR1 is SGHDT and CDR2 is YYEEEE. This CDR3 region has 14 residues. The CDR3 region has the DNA TGTGCCAGCAGTTCGGGACAGGTTAATGAAAAACTGTTTTTT. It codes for CASSSGQVNEKLFF. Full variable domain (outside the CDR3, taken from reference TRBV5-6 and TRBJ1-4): DAGVTQSPTHLIKTRGQQVTLRCSPKSGHDTVSWYQQALGQGPQFIFQYYEEEERQRGNFPDRFSGHQFPNYSSELNVNALLLGDSALYLCASSSGQVNEKLFFGSGTQLSVL.